This T cell receptor beta chain derives from a study of shared T cell receptors in the human thymus. V lost 2 bases and J lost 4, with 12 bases in between. Germline CDR1 reads SGHRS; CDR2 reads YFSETQ. The CDR3 spans 14 residues. Profiling relied on immunoSEQ multiplex PCR, and the TCRdb table lists in-frame clones only, not all of them. Of roughly 410,000 clones in the sample, 95% were seen once. This sequence was found in a human donor. V and J are TRBV5-1 and TRBJ1-1; D is perhaps TRBD1 (6 bases). Sequencing was carried out using thymocytes. CDR3 DNA: TGCGCCAGCAGCTTAACAGGGTCGGCCACTGAAGCTTTCTTT. Its translation is CASSLTGSATEAFF.